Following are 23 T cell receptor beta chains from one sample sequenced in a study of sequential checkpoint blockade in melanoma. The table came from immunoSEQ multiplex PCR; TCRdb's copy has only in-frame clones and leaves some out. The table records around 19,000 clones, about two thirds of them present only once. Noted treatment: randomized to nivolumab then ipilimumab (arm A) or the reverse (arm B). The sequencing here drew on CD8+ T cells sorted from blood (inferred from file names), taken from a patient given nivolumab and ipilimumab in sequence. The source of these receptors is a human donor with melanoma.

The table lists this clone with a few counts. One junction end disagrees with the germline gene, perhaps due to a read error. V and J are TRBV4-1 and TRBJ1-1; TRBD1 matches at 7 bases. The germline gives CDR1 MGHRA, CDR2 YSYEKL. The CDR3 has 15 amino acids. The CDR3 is CASSQVMTGITEAFF. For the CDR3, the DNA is TGTGCCAGCAGCCAAGTTATGACAGGGATCACTGAAGCTTTCTTT.

CDR3 in amino acids: CASSEPLRGYTF. DNA of the CDR3: TGTGCCAGCAGTGAGCCCTTGAGAGGCTACACCTTC. This chain connects TRBV5-4 to TRBJ1-2; D is uncertain. With 5 bases removed from V and 8 bases from J, the gap between germline ends came to 13 bases. This CDR3 has 12 amino acids. Germline V gene sequence: CDR1 SGHNT, CDR2 YYREEE (reference sequence).

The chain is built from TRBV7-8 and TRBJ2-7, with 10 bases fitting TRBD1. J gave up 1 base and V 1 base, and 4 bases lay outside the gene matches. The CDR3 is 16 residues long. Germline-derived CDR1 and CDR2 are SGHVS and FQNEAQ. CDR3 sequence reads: CASSLGDRGLSYEQYV. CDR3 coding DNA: TGTGCCAGCAGCTTAGGAGACAGGGGGCTTTCCTACGAGCAGTACGTC.

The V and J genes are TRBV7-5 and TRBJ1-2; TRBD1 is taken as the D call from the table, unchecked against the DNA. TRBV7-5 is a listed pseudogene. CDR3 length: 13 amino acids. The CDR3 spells CASSPTVSSGYTF. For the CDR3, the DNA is TGTGCCAGCAGCCCCACAGTATCCTCGGGCTACACCTTC.

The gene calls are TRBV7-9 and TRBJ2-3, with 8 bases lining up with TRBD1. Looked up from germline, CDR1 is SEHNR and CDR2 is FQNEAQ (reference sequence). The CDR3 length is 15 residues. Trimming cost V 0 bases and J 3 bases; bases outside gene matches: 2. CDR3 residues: CASSLAQGATDTQYF. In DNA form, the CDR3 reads TGTGCCAGCAGCTTAGCTCAGGGGGCAACAGATACGCAGTATTTT.

CDR3 bases: TGCAGAGTCAGACAGGGCTATGGCTACACCTTC. Protein sequence: CRVRQGYGYTF. The chain uses TRBV20-1 and TRBJ1-2, with 7 positions matching TRBD1. There are 11 residues in the CDR3. Germline V gene data show CDR1 as DFQATT and CDR2 as SNEGSKA (reference sequence).

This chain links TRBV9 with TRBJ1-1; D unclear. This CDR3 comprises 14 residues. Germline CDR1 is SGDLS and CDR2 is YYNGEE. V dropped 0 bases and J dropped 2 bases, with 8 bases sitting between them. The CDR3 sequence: CASSVGHLNTEAFF. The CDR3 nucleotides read TGTGCCAGCAGCGTAGGACACCTCAACACTGAAGCTTTCTTT.

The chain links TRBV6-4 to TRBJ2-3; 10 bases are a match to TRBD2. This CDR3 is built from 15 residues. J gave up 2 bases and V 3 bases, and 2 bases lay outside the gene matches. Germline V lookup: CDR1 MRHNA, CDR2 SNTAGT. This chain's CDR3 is CASSEGTSDTDTQYF. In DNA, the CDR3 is TGTGCCAGCAGTGAAGGGACTAGCGACACAGATACGCAGTATTTT.

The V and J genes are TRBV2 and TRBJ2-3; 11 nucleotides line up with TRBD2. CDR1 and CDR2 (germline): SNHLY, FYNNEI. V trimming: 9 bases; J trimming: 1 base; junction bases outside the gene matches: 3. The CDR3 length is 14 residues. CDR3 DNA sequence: TGTGCCAGTTCGACTAGCGGGGGCACAGATACGCAGTATTTT. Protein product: CASSTSGGTDTQYF.

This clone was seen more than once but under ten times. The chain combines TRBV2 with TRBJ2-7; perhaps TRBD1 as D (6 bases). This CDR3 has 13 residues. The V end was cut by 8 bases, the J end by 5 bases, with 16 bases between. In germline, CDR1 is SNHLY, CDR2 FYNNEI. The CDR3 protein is CASLKTGSDEQYF. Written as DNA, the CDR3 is TGTGCCAGCTTGAAAACAGGGTCGGACGAGCAGTACTTC.

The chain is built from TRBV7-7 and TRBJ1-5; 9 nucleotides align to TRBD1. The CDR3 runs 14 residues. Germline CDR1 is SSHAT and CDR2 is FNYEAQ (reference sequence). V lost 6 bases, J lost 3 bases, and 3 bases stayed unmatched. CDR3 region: CASSRQGDNQPQHF. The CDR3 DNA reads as TGTGCCAGCAGTCGACAGGGGGACAATCAGCCCCAGCATTTT.

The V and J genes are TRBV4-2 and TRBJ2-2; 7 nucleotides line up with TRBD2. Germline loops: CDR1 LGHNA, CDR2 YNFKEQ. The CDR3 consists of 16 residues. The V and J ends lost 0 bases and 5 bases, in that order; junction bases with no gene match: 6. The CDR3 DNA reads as TGTGCCAGCAGCCAAGAAGGGCTGGGGGGGACCGGGGAGCTGTTTTTT. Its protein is CASSQEGLGGTGELFF.

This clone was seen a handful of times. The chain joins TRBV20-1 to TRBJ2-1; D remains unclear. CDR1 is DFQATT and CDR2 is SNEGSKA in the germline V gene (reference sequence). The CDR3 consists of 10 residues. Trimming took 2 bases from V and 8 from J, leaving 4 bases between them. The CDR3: CSARSYEQFF. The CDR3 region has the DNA TGCAGTGCTAGATCCTATGAGCAGTTCTTC.

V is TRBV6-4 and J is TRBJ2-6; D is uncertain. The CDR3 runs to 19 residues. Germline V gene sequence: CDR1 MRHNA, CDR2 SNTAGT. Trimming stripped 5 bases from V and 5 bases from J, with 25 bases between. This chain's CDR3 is CASSCVVSQRQSRANVLTF. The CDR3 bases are TGTGCCAGCAGTTGTGTAGTCTCACAACGACAAAGTCGGGCCAACGTCCTGACTTTC.

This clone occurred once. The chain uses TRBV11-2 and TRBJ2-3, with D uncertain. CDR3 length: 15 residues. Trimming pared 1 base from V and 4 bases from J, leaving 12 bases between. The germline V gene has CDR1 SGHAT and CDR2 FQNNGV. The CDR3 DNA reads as TGTGCCAGCAGCTTAGTCATCCCAGTATCAGATACGCAGTATTTT. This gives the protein CASSLVIPVSDTQYF.

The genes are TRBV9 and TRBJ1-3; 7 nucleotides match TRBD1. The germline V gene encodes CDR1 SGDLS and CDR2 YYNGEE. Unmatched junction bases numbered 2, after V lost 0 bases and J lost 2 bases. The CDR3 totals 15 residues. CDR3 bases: TGTGCCAGCAGCGTAGAAGGGACAGCTGGAAACACCATATATTTT. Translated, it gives CASSVEGTAGNTIYF.

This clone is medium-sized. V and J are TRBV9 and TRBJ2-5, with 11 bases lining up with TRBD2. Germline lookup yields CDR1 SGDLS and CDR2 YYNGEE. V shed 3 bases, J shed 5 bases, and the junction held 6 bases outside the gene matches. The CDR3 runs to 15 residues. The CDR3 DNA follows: TGTGCCAGCAGCGATAGCGGGGGGGCCTGGGAGACCCAGTACTTC. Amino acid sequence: CASSDSGGAWETQYF.

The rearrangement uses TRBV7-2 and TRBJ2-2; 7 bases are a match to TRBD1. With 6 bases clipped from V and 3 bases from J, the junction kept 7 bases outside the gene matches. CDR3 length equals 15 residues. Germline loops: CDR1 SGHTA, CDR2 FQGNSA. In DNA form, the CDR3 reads TGTGCCAGCAGTGAACAGGGGTTAGACACCGGGGAGCTGTTTTTT. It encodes CASSEQGLDTGELFF.

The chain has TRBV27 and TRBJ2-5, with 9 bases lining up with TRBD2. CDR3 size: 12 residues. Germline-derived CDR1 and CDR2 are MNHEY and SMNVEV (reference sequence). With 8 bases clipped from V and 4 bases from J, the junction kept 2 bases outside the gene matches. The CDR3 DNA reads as TGTGCCAGCGATAGCGGGGGAGAGACCCAGTACTTC. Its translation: CASDSGGETQYF.

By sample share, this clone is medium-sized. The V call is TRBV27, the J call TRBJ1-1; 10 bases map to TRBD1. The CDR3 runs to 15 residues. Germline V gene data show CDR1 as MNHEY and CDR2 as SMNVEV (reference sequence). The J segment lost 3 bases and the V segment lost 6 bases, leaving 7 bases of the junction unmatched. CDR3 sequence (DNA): TGTGCCAGCAGGGGAGGGACAGGGGTTTACACTGAAGCTTTCTTT. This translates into CASRGGTGVYTEAFF.

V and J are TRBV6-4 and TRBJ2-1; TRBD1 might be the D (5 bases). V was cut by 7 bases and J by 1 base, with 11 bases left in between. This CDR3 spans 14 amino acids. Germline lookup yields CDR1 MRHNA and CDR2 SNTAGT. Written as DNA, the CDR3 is TGTGCCAGCACCCAGGGTCTGTCCTACAATGAGCAGTTCTTC. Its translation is CASTQGLSYNEQFF.

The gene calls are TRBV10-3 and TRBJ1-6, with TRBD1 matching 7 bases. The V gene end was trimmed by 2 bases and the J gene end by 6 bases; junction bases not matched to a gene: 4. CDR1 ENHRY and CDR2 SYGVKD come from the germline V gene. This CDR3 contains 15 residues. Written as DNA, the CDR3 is TGTGCCATCAGTGAGGACAGGGATACTAATTCACCCCTCCACTTT. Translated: CAISEDRDTNSPLHF.

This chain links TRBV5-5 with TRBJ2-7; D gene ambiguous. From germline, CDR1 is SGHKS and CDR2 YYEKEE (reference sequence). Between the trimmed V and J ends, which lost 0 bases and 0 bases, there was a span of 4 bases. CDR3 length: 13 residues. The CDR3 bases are TGTGCCAGCAGCTTGGGCAGCTCCTACGAGCAGTACTTC. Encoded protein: CASSLGSSYEQYF.